Given below is one TCR beta chain in context. As handled by the study authors: Estimation of nucleated cell counts relied on the amplification of reference gene primers. Data came from immunoSEQ multiplex PCR; TCRdb stores just in-frame clones and leaves some out. That table gives V, J and clone size, and the DNA gave D and trimming. Of approximately 150,000 clones in the sample, more than 70% were seen once. The data stem from a study of blood T cell repertoires in COVID-19. In the study overall: Both acute and convalescent COVID-19 samples were obtained from the United States, Italy and Spain. T cells, B-cell-depleted T cells, or PBMCs supplied cDNA or gDNA.

The CDR3 covers 15 residues. The germline V gene has CDR1 SGHRS and CDR2 YFSETQ. V was shortened by 0 bases and J by 0 bases, with 9 bases between the two germline ends. This TCR derives from a human donor in a cohort sampled during active COVID-19. Sequenced: peripheral blood. The chain employs TRBV5-1 and TRBJ1-1; perhaps TRBD1 as D (6 bases). The CDR3 nucleotides read TGCGCCAGCAGCTTGGATCCAGGGGTGAACACTGAAGCTTTCTTT. Its protein product is CASSLDPGVNTEAFF.